These T cell receptor beta chains were read from a single sample in a study of response to subunit inactivated influenza vaccine. TCRdb re-analysed the RT-PCR reads in MiXCR, keeping a single row per CDR3 protein. Among a few hundred thousand distinct CDR3 sequences listed, 14% were seen once. The sequenced sample was PBMCs from blood, obtained 11 to 12 days after vaccination. Source of these receptors: a man aged 45-60 years who received an inactivated influenza vaccine. Each CDR3 is given with its conserved first and last residue. A D gene is named only where the DNA matches it firmly. Clone sizes are given selectively: once, few, many, or a class where the clone is expanded.

D gene	V gene	J gene	clone size	CDR3 DNA	CDR3 protein
-	TRBV11-2	TRBJ2-4	few	TGTGCCAGCAGCGTTTCACCGGGACACCCAGCCAAAAACATTCAGTACTTC	CASSVSPGHPAKNIQYF
-	TRBV7-9	TRBJ1-6	-	TGTTCCAGCAGCCCGTCGACAGGCGTTTATAATTCACCCCTCCACTTT	CSSSPSTGVYNSPLHF
-	TRBV28	TRBJ2-6	few	TGTGCCAGCAGTCCACACTCTGGGGCCAACGTCCTGACTTTC	CASSPHSGANVLTF
TRBD2	TRBV20-1	TRBJ2-2	many	TGCAGTGCTAGAGATCTCTTGGAGCGGGGGAACACCGGGGAGCTGTTTTTT	CSARDLLERGNTGELFF
-	TRBV20-1	TRBJ1-1	few	TGCAGTGCTAGGACGATTAACACTGAAGCTTTCTTT	CSARTINTEAFF
-	TRBV7-9	TRBJ2-1	few	TGTGCCAGCAGCCCGCCTCTGGGCGCGTGGTCAGGTGAGCAGTTCTTC	CASSPPLGAWSGEQFF
TRBD1	TRBV5-1	TRBJ1-5	-	TGCGTTCTACCACAGGGACAGGGGCATCAGCCCCAGCATTTT	CVLPQGQGHQPQHF
-	TRBV7-9	TRBJ2-1	-	TGTGCCAGCACCCTACTAGTACTCTACAATGAGCAGTTCTTC	CASTLLVLYNEQFF
TRBD1	TRBV6-1	TRBJ1-5	-	TGTGCCAGCAGAGAAAGGGACAGGGAGATCCAGCCCCAGCATTTT	CASRERDREIQPQHF
-	TRBV12-3/TRBV12-4	TRBJ2-2	few	TGTGCCAGCAGTTTACTTTTCACCGGGGAGCTGTTTTTT	CASSLLFTGELFF
TRBD2	TRBV5-4	TRBJ2-7	few	TGTGCCAGCAGCTTCCAGCCAACTAGCGGGCCAACCTACGAGCAGTACTTC	CASSFQPTSGPTYEQYF
-	TRBV12-3/TRBV12-4	TRBJ2-2	many	TGTGCCAGCGGGTGGACAGCCTCGAACACCGGGGAGCTGTTTTTT	CASGWTASNTGELFF
-	TRBV7-9	TRBJ1-1	-	TGTGCCAGCAGCCCGTTTACTCTGAACACTGAAGCTTTCTTT	CASSPFTLNTEAFF
TRBD1	TRBV14	TRBJ2-1	-	TGTGCCAGCAGCCAAGTGGACAGGGGTCACGGTGAGCAGTTCTTC	CASSQVDRGHGEQFF
TRBD1	TRBV19	TRBJ2-7	few	TGTGCCAGTAGCAACGGGACAGGGAATAAGGAGCAGTACTTC	CASSNGTGNKEQYF
-	TRBV7-9	TRBJ1-1	-	TGTGCCAGCAGCTTCCGGGGTATGGCTGAAGCTTTCTTT	CASSFRGMAEAFF
-	TRBV3-1	TRBJ2-2	few	TGTGCCAGCAGCCAAGAACGGGACTCGAACACCGGGGAGCTGTTTTTT	CASSQERDSNTGELFF
TRBD1	TRBV12-3/TRBV12-4	TRBJ2-7	-	TGTGCCAGCAGACAAGGGACAGCCTCCTACGAGCAGTACTTC	CASRQGTASYEQYF
-	TRBV18	TRBJ2-1	-	TGTGCCAGCTCACCACCACGCGCGGTGGAGCAGTTCTTC	CASSPPRAVEQFF
TRBD2	TRBV29-1	TRBJ2-1	few	TGCAGCGCCAGCGGGGGGACGGGCCTCATCGAGCAGTTCTTC	CSASGGTGLIEQFF
-	TRBV7-2	TRBJ1-1	-	TGTGCCAGCACCTACCGGGCTGGGACCAGACCTCCTGAAGCTTTCTTT	CASTYRAGTRPPEAFF
TRBD1	TRBV20-1	TRBJ2-2	few	TGCAGTGCGAGCAACGCCGGGACAGGGAACACCGGGGAGCTGTTTTTT	CSASNAGTGNTGELFF
TRBD1	TRBV5-6	TRBJ1-2	-	TGTGCCAGCAGCCCCCCGGGACAGGCCTATGGCTACACCTTC	CASSPPGQAYGYTF
-	TRBV5-8	TRBJ2-1	few	TGTGCCAGCAGCTTGTCCGGGAGAACCACCTACAATGAGCAGTTCTTC	CASSLSGRTTYNEQFF
-	TRBV20-1	TRBJ1-3	-	TGCAGTGCTAGTTCGGGGGCCGGAAACACCATATATTTT	CSASSGAGNTIYF
TRBD1	TRBV20-1	TRBJ1-2	few	TGCAGTGCCTCTCCCGGGACAGGGGGCAGGGATGGCTACACCTTC	CSASPGTGGRDGYTF
-	TRBV5-1	TRBJ2-3	-	TGCGCCAGCAGCCCAATGGGGCATACGCAGTATTTT	CASSPMGHTQYF
-	TRBV6-2/TRBV6-3	TRBJ2-2	-	TGTGCCAGCAGTTACGGTCGGCGGTACACCGGGGAGCTGTTTTTT	CASSYGRRYTGELFF
-	TRBV7-9	TRBJ2-4	-	TGTGCCAGCAGCTTATGGGTGACATCACAATGGGACATTCAGTACTTC	CASSLWVTSQWDIQYF
-	TRBV15	TRBJ2-1	few	TGTGCCACCAGCAGGGCGACACGAGTTGGAGACAATGAGCAGTTCTTC	CATSRATRVGDNEQFF
TRBD1	TRBV2	TRBJ2-7	few	TGTGCCAGCAGAGTGGGACAGACCTACGAGCAGTACTTC	CASRVGQTYEQYF
-	TRBV18	TRBJ2-2	few	TGTGCCAGCTCACCTCTCCCAGGAGACAGGACCGGGGAGCTGTTTTTT	CASSPLPGDRTGELFF
TRBD1	TRBV12-3/TRBV12-4	TRBJ2-3	few	TGTGCCAGCAGTTTTTTCCAGGGGACAGGGTTCACAGATACGCAGTATTTT	CASSFFQGTGFTDTQYF
-	TRBV11-2	TRBJ2-1	few	TGTGCCAGCAGCTTAGATGGGGCCCGCGGTTCTGAGCAGTTCTTC	CASSLDGARGSEQFF
-	TRBV4-2	TRBJ2-3	-	TGTGCCAGCAGCCAAGATACCCCCGCCGGCACAGATACGCAGTATTTT	CASSQDTPAGTDTQYF
-	TRBV3-1	TRBJ2-7	few	TGTGCCAGCAGCCGGTGGAAGTTTGGGTACGAGCAGTACTTC	CASSRWKFGYEQYF
-	TRBV27	TRBJ2-5	few	TGTGCCAGCAGTCCCCGGGCCCTCCTGGGGACCCAGTACTTC	CASSPRALLGTQYF
TRBD2	TRBV28	TRBJ2-1	-	TGTGCCAGCAGTCTCAGGACTAGCGGGGGTGAGCAGTTCTTC	CASSLRTSGGEQFF
-	TRBV5-1	TRBJ2-3	many	TGCGCCAGCAGCCCTACTGGGGACCGCACAGATACGCAGTATTTT	CASSPTGDRTDTQYF
-	TRBV2	TRBJ2-5	few	TGTGCCAGCAGGGGGGCTAGCGAGAGCCAAGAGACCCAGTACTTC	CASRGASESQETQYF
TRBD1	TRBV4-2	TRBJ2-1	few	TGTGCCAGCAGCCAGGTCGGGACAGGGCGCGTCAATGAGCAGTTCTTC	CASSQVGTGRVNEQFF
-	TRBV6-1	TRBJ2-3	few	TGTGCCAGCAGTGCGGGACCGCGGGCTGATACGCAGTATTTT	CASSAGPRADTQYF
TRBD2	TRBV28	TRBJ2-3	few	TGTGCCAGCAGTGACTTGGTAGCGGGAGTTAACACAGATACGCAGTATTTT	CASSDLVAGVNTDTQYF
-	TRBV10-3	TRBJ1-4	few	TGTGCCATCAGTGAGTCGGAGGCCGAGAATGAAAAACTGTTTTTT	CAISESEAENEKLFF
-	TRBV7-3	TRBJ2-3	few	TGTGCCAGCAGCCAACAGGGGGGGTCTGGAAATACGCAGTATTTT	CASSQQGGSGNTQYF
TRBD2	TRBV11-2	TRBJ2-7	-	TGTGCCAGCAGCTACGGTTCGGGGGGCTCCTACGAGCAGTACTTC	CASSYGSGGSYEQYF
-	TRBV5-1	TRBJ2-1	few	TGCGCCAGCAATCGGGAGACAGGGAGGAACAATGAGCAGTTCTTC	CASNRETGRNNEQFF
-	TRBV11-2	TRBJ2-3	-	TGTGCCAGCAGCTCCATGGACGGGAGCACAGATACGCAGTATTTT	CASSSMDGSTDTQYF
TRBD1	TRBV29-1	TRBJ1-2	-	TGCAGCGTTGTGGAAGGTGGACAGGCCGGCGGAACCTTC	CSVVEGGQAGGTF
-	TRBV20-1	TRBJ1-6	-	TGCAGTGCTAGAGATCATCGAGGGGCGAATAATTCACCCCTCCACTTT	CSARDHRGANNSPLHF
-	TRBV6-5	TRBJ2-7	-	TGTGCCAGCAGTTACTCGAATTGGGGACCTATCTACGAGCAGTACTTC	CASSYSNWGPIYEQYF
-	TRBV14	TRBJ2-5	-	TGTGCCAGCAGCCAAAGACAGGCTAGGGGAGAGACCCAGTACTTC	CASSQRQARGETQYF
-	TRBV5-6	TRBJ2-2	few	TGTGCCAGCAGCTCCTGGGGGGGGCTAAACACCGGGGAGCTGTTTTTT	CASSSWGGLNTGELFF
-	TRBV15	TRBJ2-2	-	TGTGCCACCAGCAGAGTAGATTCCGACACCGGGGAGCTGTTTTTT	CATSRVDSDTGELFF
TRBD2	TRBV29-1	TRBJ2-3	-	TGCAGCGGCCCGACTAGCGGGGGATCGGGAGATACGCAGTATTTT	CSGPTSGGSGDTQYF
TRBD1	TRBV11-1	TRBJ2-2	many	TGTGCCAGCAGCTCTCGACAGGGGAACACCGGGGAGCTGTTTTTT	CASSSRQGNTGELFF
TRBD1	TRBV7-2	TRBJ1-6	-	TGTGCCAGCACCGCGGGACAGGGGATTGTTTCACCCCTCCACTTT	CASTAGQGIVSPLHF
-	TRBV4-1	TRBJ1-4	-	TGCGCCAGTTCGGGGGGGCTGGGTGAAAAACTGTTTTTT	CASSGGLGEKLFF
-	TRBV4-1	TRBJ1-4	-	TGCGCCAGCAGCCAAGATAGTACAGGGATAACTAATGAAAAACTGTTTTTT	CASSQDSTGITNEKLFF